The next 19 T cell receptor beta chains were all read from a single sample in a study of a mutant IDH1 vaccine in newly diagnosed glioma. The time point is: baseline, week 1 (first vaccination visit). Treatment given: pre-vaccination baseline after standard-of-care therapy. The data were produced by immunoSEQ multiplex PCR, yet TCRdb's version contains in-frame clones alone and is incomplete. The table records roughly 16,000 clones, almost 80% of them present only once. Material: PBMCs, obtained from a glioma patient treated with radiotherapy, temozolomide or both. These TCRs come from a man in his forties or fifties with glioma.

This sequence joins TRBV2 and TRBJ2-2; D may correspond to TRBD1 or TRBD2 (5 bases each). CDR1 SNHLY and CDR2 FYNNEI come from the germline V gene. The CDR3 loop spans 15 amino acids. V was shortened by 4 bases and J by 0 bases, with 9 bases between the two germline ends. CDR3 sequence reads: CASSGQRTNTGELFF. CDR3 sequence (DNA): TGTGCCAGCAGTGGACAGCGGACGAACACCGGGGAGCTGTTTTTT.

The gene calls are TRBV4-1 and TRBJ2-7, with TRBD2 matching over 11 bases. The junction had 5 bases not matched to a gene; V was cut back by 4 bases and J by 3 bases. Germline V CDR1 and CDR2: MGHRA, YSYEKL. This CDR3 has 15 amino acids. CDR3 loop: CASSPKLAGDYEQYF. CDR3 sequence (DNA): TGCGCCAGCAGCCCTAAACTAGCGGGAGACTACGAGCAGTACTTC.

The genes are TRBV5-1 and TRBJ2-2; D may be TRBD1 (6 bases). CDR1 and CDR2 (germline): SGHRS, YFSETQ. Trimming removed 1 base at V and 4 bases at J, with 20 bases between. The length of the CDR3 is 18 residues. CDR3: CASSLSVSDRFFTGELFF. The CDR3, as DNA: TGCGCCAGCAGCTTGTCTGTGTCCGACAGGTTCTTCACCGGGGAGCTGTTTTTT. The full variable domain, its missing parts supplied by reference TRBV5-1 and TRBJ2-2, is KAGVTQTPRYLIKTRGQQVTLSCSPISGHRSVSWYQQTPGQGLQFLFEYFSETQRNKGNFPGRFSGRQFSNSRSEMNVSTLELGDSALYLCASSLSVSDRFFTGELFFGEGSRLTVL.

The chain combines TRBV29-1 with TRBJ1-2, with TRBD1 as a possible D gene (5 bases). The V end lost 3 bases, the J end lost 0 bases, and 11 bases lay between the germline ends. Germline lookup yields CDR1 SQVTM and CDR2 ANQGSEA. The CDR3 loop spans 14 amino acids. Written as DNA, the CDR3 is TGCAGCGTTGACGAGGGGAAATCTAACTATGGCTACACCTTC. Its translation: CSVDEGKSNYGYTF.

The chain combines TRBV6-6 with TRBJ2-1; 8 bases line up with TRBD1. Trimming at V came to 2 bases and at J to 1 base, leaving 1 base not matched to a gene. Germline V gives CDR1 MNHNY, CDR2 SVGAGI (reference sequence). The CDR3 loop spans 15 amino acids. CDR3 residues: CASSYRTGSYNEQFF. The DNA for the CDR3 is TGTGCCAGCAGTTACCGGACAGGGTCCTACAATGAGCAGTTCTTC.

V and J are TRBV4-1 and TRBJ1-4, with TRBD1 matching over 7 bases. The length of the CDR3 is 17 residues. Germline CDR1 reads MGHRA; CDR2 reads YSYEKL. V shed 0 bases, J shed 4 bases, and the junction held 8 bases outside the gene matches. The CDR3 DNA reads as TGCGCCAGCAGCCAAGAGGGGAAGCCAGGGGGTAATGAAAAACTGTTTTTT. It codes for CASSQEGKPGGNEKLFF.

A single count supports this clone. The V call is TRBV11-2, the J call TRBJ2-3; D could derive from TRBD1 or TRBD2 (5 bases each). The germline V gene encodes CDR1 SGHAT and CDR2 FQNNGV. There are 12 residues in the CDR3. The ends were cut back, 5 bases at V and 9 bases at J, with 12 bases in the middle. CDR3 nucleotides: TGTGCCAGCAGCGTTACCGGGACGACGCAGTATTTT. It encodes CASSVTGTTQYF.

This chain joins TRBV13 and TRBJ2-1, with 9 bases that match TRBD2. The V gene end was trimmed by 2 bases and the J gene end by 6 bases; junction bases not matched to a gene: 8. Germline V lookup: CDR1 PRHDT, CDR2 FYEKMQ (reference sequence). The CDR3 is made up of 16 amino acids. Written as DNA, the CDR3 is TGTGCCAGCAGCTTAAGGGTAGCGGGAGTGTTCAATGAGCAGTTCTTC. Translating it yields CASSLRVAGVFNEQFF.

This clone was found a few times. The rearrangement joins TRBV7-6 to TRBJ1-6; D remains ambiguous. Trimming left V 3 bases short and J 0 bases short, with 6 bases between. Germline-derived CDR1 and CDR2 are SGHVS and FNYEAQ. The CDR3 loop spans 15 amino acids. CDR3 amino acids: CASSLDYSYNSPLHF. In nucleotides, the CDR3 is TGTGCCAGCAGCTTGGATTACTCCTATAATTCACCCCTCCACTTT.

V is TRBV7-2 and J is TRBJ1-5; no reliable D call. The germline CDR1 and CDR2 sequences are SGHTA and FQGNSA. The germline V and J ends were trimmed by 1 base and 4 bases, with 14 bases remaining between them. The CDR3 length is 16 residues. The CDR3 bases are TGTGCCAGCAGCTTAGTAGGAGGATCCGGTAATCAGCCCCAGCATTTT. Protein: CASSLVGGSGNQPQHF.

The chain has TRBV28 and TRBJ2-7; D is undetermined. Germline V gene lookup returns CDR1 MDHEN and CDR2 SYDVKM. Between the trimmed V and J ends, which lost 3 bases and 7 bases, there was a span of 7 bases. The CDR3 has 11 residues. The CDR3 reads CASSLSREQYF. The CDR3 DNA follows: TGTGCCAGCAGTTTGTCTCGGGAGCAGTACTTC.

The J gene is TRBJ2-1, the V gene TRBV27; D unresolved. Germline CDR1 MNHEY, CDR2 SMNVEV (reference sequence). The CDR3 spans 13 residues. Trimming cost V 5 bases and J 0 bases, with 5 bases left between them. The CDR3, as DNA: TGTGCCAGCAGTCAGTTCTCCTACAATGAGCAGTTCTTC. Protein sequence: CASSQFSYNEQFF.

The table lists this clone with a count of one. The V and J genes are TRBV5-6 and TRBJ1-2, with 7 bases identical to TRBD1. The CDR3 runs 15 residues. Germline V CDR1 and CDR2: SGHDT, YYEEEE. V shed 0 bases and J 7 bases; nucleotides not matched to a gene: 9. CDR3 in amino acids: CASSLGEGARRGYTF. In nucleotides, the CDR3 is TGTGCCAGCAGCTTGGGAGAGGGGGCTCGGCGTGGCTACACCTTC.

The genes are TRBV27 and TRBJ2-5; either TRBD1 or TRBD2 may supply D (5 bases each). V was clipped by 3 bases and J by 4 bases, with 12 bases between them. CDR3 length equals 14 residues. The germline gives CDR1 MNHEY, CDR2 SMNVEV (reference sequence). In DNA form, the CDR3 reads TGTGCCAGCAGTTTTCAGGGTGGGGGAGAGACCCAGTACTTC. Translated, it gives CASSFQGGGETQYF.

The genes are TRBV11-2 and TRBJ2-1, with 10 nucleotides matching TRBD2. Germline V gene data show CDR1 as SGHAT and CDR2 as FQNNGV. Losses at the gene ends were 5 bases for V and 4 bases for J; bases not matched to a gene: 2. CDR3 size: 14 residues. The CDR3 DNA sequence: TGTGCCAGCAGCCTTAGCGGGAGGTACAATGAGCAGTTCTTC. Encoded protein: CASSLSGRYNEQFF.

The V call is TRBV29-1, the J call TRBJ2-1, with D possibly matching TRBD2 (6 bases). CDR3 size: 13 residues. V lost 4 bases to trimming and J lost 7 bases, with 14 bases between them. Per germline, CDR1 SQVTM and CDR2 ANQGSEA. In DNA form, the CDR3 reads TGCAGCGTTGTCTCACCCGGGGGTAATGAGCAGTTCTTC. Protein sequence: CSVVSPGGNEQFF.

The chain uses TRBV10-3 and TRBJ2-7, with 10 bases identical to TRBD1. Trimming removed 5 bases from V and 6 bases from J; junction bases left unmatched: 7. The CDR3 length is 14 residues. Germline V gives CDR1 ENHRY, CDR2 SYGVKD. CDR3 bases: TGTGCCATCAGTCCCGGGACAGGGGTTCCCGAGCAGTACGTC. The encoded protein is CAISPGTGVPEQYV.

The CDR3 bases are TGTGCCTGGATCTCAGTCCACCCCGGGGATGGCTACACCTTC. Translating gives CAWISVHPGDGYTF. The rearrangement joins TRBV30 to TRBJ1-2; the D is unclear. CDR1 and CDR2 from the germline V gene are GTSNPN and SVGIG (reference sequence). The CDR3 runs 14 residues. V lost 4 bases, J lost 6 bases, and 18 bases lay in between.

This clone was recorded a few times. This chain uses TRBV18 with TRBJ2-4; D possibly corresponds to TRBD2 (6 bases). The CDR3 is made up of 18 amino acids. V shed 3 bases and J shed 0 bases, with 18 bases lying between them. Germline V CDR1 and CDR2: KGHSH, LQKENI. The CDR3 here is CASSPGDRLVLAKNIQYF. The CDR3, as DNA: TGTGCCAGCTCACCTGGTGACAGACTAGTTCTAGCCAAAAACATTCAGTACTTC.